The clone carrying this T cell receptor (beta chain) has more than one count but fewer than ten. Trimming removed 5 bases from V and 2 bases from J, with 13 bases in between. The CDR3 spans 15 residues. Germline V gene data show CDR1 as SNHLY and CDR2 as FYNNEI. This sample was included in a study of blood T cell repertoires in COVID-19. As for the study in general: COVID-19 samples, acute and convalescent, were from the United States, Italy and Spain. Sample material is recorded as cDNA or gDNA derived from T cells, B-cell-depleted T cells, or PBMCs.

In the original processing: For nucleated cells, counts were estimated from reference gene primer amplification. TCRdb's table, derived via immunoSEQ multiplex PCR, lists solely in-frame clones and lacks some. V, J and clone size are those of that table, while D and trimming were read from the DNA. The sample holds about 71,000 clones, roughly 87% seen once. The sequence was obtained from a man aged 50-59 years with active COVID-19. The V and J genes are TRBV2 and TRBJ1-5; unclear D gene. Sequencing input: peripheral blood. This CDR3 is CASSWSADGNQPQHF. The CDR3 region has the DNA TGTGCCAGCAGTTGGTCAGCGGACGGCAATCAGCCCCAGCATTTT.